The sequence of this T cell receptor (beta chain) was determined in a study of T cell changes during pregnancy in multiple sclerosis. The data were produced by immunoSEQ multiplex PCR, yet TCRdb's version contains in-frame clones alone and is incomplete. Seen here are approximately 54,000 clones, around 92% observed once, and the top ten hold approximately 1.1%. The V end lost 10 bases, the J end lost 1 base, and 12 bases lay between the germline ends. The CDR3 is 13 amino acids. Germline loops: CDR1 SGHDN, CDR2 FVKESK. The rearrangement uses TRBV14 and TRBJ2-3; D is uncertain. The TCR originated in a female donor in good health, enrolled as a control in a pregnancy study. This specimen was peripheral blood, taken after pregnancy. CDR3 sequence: CATRQYGTDTQYF. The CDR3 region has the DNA TGTGCCACCCGTCAGTACGGCACAGATACGCAGTATTTT.